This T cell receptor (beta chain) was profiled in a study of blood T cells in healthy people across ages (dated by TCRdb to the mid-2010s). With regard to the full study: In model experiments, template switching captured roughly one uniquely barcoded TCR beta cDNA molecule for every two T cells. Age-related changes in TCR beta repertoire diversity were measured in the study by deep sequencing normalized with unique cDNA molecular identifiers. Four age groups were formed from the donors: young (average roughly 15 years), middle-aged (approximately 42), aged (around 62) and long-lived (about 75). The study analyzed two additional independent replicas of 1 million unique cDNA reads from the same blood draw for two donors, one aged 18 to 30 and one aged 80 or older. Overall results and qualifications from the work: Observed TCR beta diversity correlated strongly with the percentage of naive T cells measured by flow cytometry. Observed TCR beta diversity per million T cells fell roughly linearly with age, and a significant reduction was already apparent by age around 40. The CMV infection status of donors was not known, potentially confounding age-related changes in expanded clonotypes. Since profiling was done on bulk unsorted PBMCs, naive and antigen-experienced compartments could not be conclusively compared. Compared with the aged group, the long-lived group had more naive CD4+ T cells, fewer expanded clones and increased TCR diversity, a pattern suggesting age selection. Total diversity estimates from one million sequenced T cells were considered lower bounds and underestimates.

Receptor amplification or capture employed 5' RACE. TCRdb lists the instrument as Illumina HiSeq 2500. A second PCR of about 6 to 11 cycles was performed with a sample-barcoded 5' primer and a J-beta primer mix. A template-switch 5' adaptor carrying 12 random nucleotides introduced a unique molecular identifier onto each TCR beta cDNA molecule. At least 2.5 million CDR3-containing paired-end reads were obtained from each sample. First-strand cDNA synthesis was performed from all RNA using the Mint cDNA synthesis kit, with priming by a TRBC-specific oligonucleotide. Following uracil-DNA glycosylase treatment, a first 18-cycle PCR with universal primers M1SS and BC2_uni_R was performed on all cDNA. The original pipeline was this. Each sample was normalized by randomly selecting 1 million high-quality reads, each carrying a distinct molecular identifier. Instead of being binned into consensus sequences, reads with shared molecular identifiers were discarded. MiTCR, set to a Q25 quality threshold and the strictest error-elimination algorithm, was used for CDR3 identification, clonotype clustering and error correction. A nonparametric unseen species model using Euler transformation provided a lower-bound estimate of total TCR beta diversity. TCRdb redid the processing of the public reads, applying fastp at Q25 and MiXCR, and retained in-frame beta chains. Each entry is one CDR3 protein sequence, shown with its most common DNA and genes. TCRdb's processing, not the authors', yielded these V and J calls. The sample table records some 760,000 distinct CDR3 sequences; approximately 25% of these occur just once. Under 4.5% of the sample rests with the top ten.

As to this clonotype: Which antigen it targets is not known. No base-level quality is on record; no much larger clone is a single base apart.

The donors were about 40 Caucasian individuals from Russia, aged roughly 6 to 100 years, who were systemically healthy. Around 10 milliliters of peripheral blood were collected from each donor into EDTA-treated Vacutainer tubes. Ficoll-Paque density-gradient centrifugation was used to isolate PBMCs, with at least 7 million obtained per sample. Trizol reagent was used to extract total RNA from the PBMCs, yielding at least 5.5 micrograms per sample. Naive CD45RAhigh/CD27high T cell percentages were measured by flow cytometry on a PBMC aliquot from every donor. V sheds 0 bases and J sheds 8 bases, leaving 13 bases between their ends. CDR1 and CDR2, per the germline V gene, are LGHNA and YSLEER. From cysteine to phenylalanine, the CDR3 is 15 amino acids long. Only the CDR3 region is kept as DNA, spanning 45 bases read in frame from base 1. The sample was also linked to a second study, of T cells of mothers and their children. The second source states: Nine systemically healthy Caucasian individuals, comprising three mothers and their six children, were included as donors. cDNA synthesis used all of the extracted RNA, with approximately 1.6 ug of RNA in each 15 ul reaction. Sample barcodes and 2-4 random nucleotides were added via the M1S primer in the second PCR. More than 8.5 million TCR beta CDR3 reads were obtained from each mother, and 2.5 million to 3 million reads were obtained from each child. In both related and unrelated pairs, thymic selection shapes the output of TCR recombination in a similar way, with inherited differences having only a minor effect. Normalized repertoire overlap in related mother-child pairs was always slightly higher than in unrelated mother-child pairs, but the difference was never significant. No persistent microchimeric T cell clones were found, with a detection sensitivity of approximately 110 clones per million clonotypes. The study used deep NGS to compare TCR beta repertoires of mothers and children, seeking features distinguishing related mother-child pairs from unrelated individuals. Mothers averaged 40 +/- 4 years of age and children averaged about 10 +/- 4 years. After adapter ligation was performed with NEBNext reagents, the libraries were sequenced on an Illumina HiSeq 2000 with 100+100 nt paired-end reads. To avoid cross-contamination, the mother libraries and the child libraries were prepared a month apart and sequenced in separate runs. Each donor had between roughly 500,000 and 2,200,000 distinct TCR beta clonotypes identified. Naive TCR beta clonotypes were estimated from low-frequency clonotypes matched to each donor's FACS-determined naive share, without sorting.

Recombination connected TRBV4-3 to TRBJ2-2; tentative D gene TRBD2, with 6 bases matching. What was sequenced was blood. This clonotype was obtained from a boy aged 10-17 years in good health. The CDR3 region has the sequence CASSQDIGTPGELFF. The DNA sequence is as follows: TGCGCCAGCAGCCAAGATATCGGGACTCCGGGGGAGCTGTTTTTT.